The entry below describes one T cell receptor (beta chain). Germline values: CDR1 SGHTA, CDR2 FQGNSA. J lost 5 bases, V lost 1 base, and 5 bases had no gene match. There are 16 residues in the CDR3. The data derive from a study of technical replicates of blood from a few donors. The table came from immunoSEQ multiplex PCR; TCRdb's copy has only in-frame clones and leaves some out. This sample has more than 65,000 clones, with roughly 95% found just once. Sequenced input: T cells isolated from PBMCs. The chain couples TRBV7-2 to TRBJ2-3; TRBD2 matches 11 bases. The clonotype comes from a human donor in good health. In nucleotides, the CDR3 is TGTGCCAGCAGCTTAGTCCTAGCGGGAGGAGGAGATACGCAGTATTTT. This encodes CASSLVLAGGGDTQYF.